In its sample, the clone carrying this T cell receptor (beta chain) was seen a few times. This entry is derived from a study of patients and donors after allogeneic stem cell transplantation. One entry per CDR3 protein, called by TCRdb with MiXCR from the RT-PCR reads. The sample includes more than 850,000 distinct CDR3 sequences, more than 15% of them seen just once. This CDR3 contains 14 residues. The germline gives CDR1 ENHRY, CDR2 SYGVKD. V was cut by 6 bases and J by 0 bases, with 9 bases left in between. Sequenced input: blood, either unsorted or a sorted T cell fraction (not recorded which). The chain recombines TRBV10-3 with TRBJ1-3; unclear D gene. The receptor's source is a human donor who was either an allogeneic HSCT recipient or a stem cell or donor lymphocyte infusion donor (not recorded which). It is not recorded whose cells these are; they may come from a transplant donor. The CDR3 nucleotides are TGTGCCATCAGCGCGGCCTACTCTGGAAACACCATATATTTT. Encoded protein: CAISAAYSGNTIYF.